Listed below are T cell receptor beta chains from one sample, sequenced in a study of blood T cell repertoires in COVID-19. Profiling relied on immunoSEQ multiplex PCR, and the TCRdb table lists in-frame clones only, not all of them. The sample gives 200,000 to 300,000 clones, over 70% of which show up once; around 3.4% is in the top ten. Sequencing was performed on peripheral blood. These receptors came from a woman at least 80 years old with acute or convalescent COVID-19. CDR3s include the opening cysteine and the closing phenylalanine or tryptophan. A D gene is named only where the DNA matches it firmly. The size entry is marked missing in some rows and otherwise reads once, few, many or a size class.

size,D,V,length,J,DNA,CDR3
.,.,TRBV15,12,TRBJ2-3,TGTGCCACCAGCTCCAGACAGGATACGCAGTATTTT,CATSSRQDTQYF
few,.,TRBV4-3,20,TRBJ1-6,TGCGCCAGCAGCCAAGCAACGAATTACCCAGGGGCCTCCTATAATTCACCCCTCCACTTT,CASSQATNYPGASYNSPLHF
.,TRBD1,TRBV7-9,14,TRBJ2-5,TGTGCCAGCAGCCCAAGACAGGGGCAAGAGACCCAGTACTTC,CASSPRQGQETQYF
.,TRBD2,TRBV27,14,TRBJ2-7,TGTGCCAGCAGCCGGACTAGAGAAGCGTACGAGCAGTACTTC,CASSRTREAYEQYF
.,.,TRBV6-6,15,TRBJ2-3,TGTGCCAGCAGTTCCACGGACACCCGCACAGATACGCAGTATTTT,CASSSTDTRTDTQYF
.,TRBD1,TRBV5-4,14,TRBJ1-2,TGTGCCAGCACCCGGACAGGAACTAACTATGGCTACACCTTC,CASTRTGTNYGYTF
few,.,TRBV6-6,14,TRBJ1-1,TGTGCCAGCAACCGGGGGGCGATGAACACTGAAGCTTTCTTT,CASNRGAMNTEAFF
.,TRBD1,TRBV5-1,15,TRBJ2-5,TGCGCCAGCAGCTTTACAGGGGACATACAAGAGACCCAGTACTTC,CASSFTGDIQETQYF
.,TRBD1,TRBV7-2,14,TRBJ2-7,TGTGCCAGCAGCTTAATTGGGGGACAGTACGAGCAGTACTTC,CASSLIGGQYEQYF
.,.,TRBV3-1/TRBV3-2,16,TRBJ2-6,TGTGCCAGCAGCTATAGGGGGGGCAGCGGGGCCAACGTCCTGACTTTC,CASSYRGGSGANVLTF
.,TRBD2,TRBV6-5,13,TRBJ2-5,TGTGCCAGCAGATCTCTAGCGGGGGGGACCCAGTACTTC,CASRSLAGGTQYF
.,TRBD1,TRBV2,14,TRBJ1-1,TGTGCCAGCAGTGGACAGGGTGGGGTTACTGAAGCTTTCTTT,CASSGQGGVTEAFF
.,.,TRBV24-1,16,TRBJ1-5,TGTGCCACCAGTGATTTGCGAGGGGGAAACAATCAGCCCCAGCATTTT,CATSDLRGGNNQPQHF
few,.,TRBV7-2,14,TRBJ2-1,TGTGCCAGCAGCTTAGGCGGGTCCTACAATGAGCAGTTCTTC,CASSLGGSYNEQFF
.,.,TRBV29-1,13,TRBJ1-2,TGCAGCGTTGGGCAGGGAATTAACTATGGCTACACCTTC,CSVGQGINYGYTF
.,.,TRBV20-1,11,TRBJ1-1,TGCAGTGCTAGTTTAAATACTGAAGCTTTCTTT,CSASLNTEAFF
.,TRBD1,TRBV6-2/TRBV6-3,14,TRBJ1-1,TGTGCCAGCACCCCACAGGGGGTGAACACTGAAGCTTTCTTT,CASTPQGVNTEAFF
.,.,TRBV7-8,17,TRBJ1-6,TGTGCCAGCAGCTTAACCGCCTGGACAGAACCCCATTCACCCCTCCACTTT,CASSLTAWTEPHSPLHF
.,.,TRBV6-1,11,TRBJ1-4,TGTGCCAGCAGTGAACGTGAAAAACTGTTTTTT,CASSEREKLFF
once,.,TRBV7-9,13,TRBJ2-5,TGTGCCAGCAGCTACAGGGAGGGGAAGACCCAGTACTTC,CASSYREGKTQYF
.,.,TRBV18,15,TRBJ1-5,TGTGCCAGCTCACCACCGACGGGGGGTGAGCAGCCCCAGCATTTT,CASSPPTGGEQPQHF
.,.,TRBV2,14,TRBJ2-1,TGTGCCAGCAGTGCCCTCCTACAGGGCAATGAGCAGTTCTTC,CASSALLQGNEQFF
once,TRBD2,TRBV3-1/TRBV3-2,18,TRBJ2-3,TGTGCCAGCAGCCAGGCCCACTTGAGCGGGAGGCCGATGGATACGCAGTATTTT,CASSQAHLSGRPMDTQYF
few,.,TRBV12-3/TRBV12-4,13,TRBJ1-1,TGTGCCAGCAGTTTCGCGGCGAACACTGAAGCTTTCTTT,CASSFAANTEAFF
.,.,TRBV13,17,TRBJ1-6,TGTGCCAGCAGCTATGGACAGAGGAGCTCCTATAATTCACCCCTCCACTTT,CASSYGQRSSYNSPLHF
.,.,TRBV5-1,15,TRBJ1-5,TGCGCCAGCAGCTTGGAAGGCGGGGGAAATCAGCCCCAGCATTTT,CASSLEGGGNQPQHF
.,TRBD2,TRBV6-6,13,TRBJ2-7,TGTGCCAGCAGTTCCGGGGGGATCTACGAGCAGTACTTC,CASSSGGIYEQYF
.,.,TRBV6-2/TRBV6-3,11,TRBJ2-1,TGTGCCAGCAGTACAAACAATGAGCAGTTCTTC,CASSTNNEQFF
.,TRBD1,TRBV7-2,13,TRBJ2-1,TGTGCCAGCAGCAAACAGGGGGCTTGGGAGCAGTTCTTC,CASSKQGAWEQFF
.,TRBD2,TRBV7-9,15,TRBJ2-7,TGTGCCAGCAGCTTATTCCCAGCGGGAGCTCCCGAGCAGTACTTC,CASSLFPAGAPEQYF
.,TRBD2,TRBV7-7,16,TRBJ2-3,TGTGCCAGCAGCAGGACTAGCGGGGGGGCGGCAGATACGCAGTATTTT,CASSRTSGGAADTQYF
.,.,TRBV5-1,13,TRBJ1-2,TGCGCCAGAATTCCAGGATTCGAGAATGGCTACACCTTC,CARIPGFENGYTF
.,TRBD1,TRBV20-1,15,TRBJ1-6,TGCAGTGCTAGTGCTCCCGGGACAGCTCCTTCACCCCTCCACTTT,CSASAPGTAPSPLHF
once,.,TRBV15,16,TRBJ1-5,TGTGCCACCAGCATTGGTCATGGGCAGGACAATCAGCCCCAGCATTTT,CATSIGHGQDNQPQHF
.,.,TRBV5-1,14,TRBJ1-1,TGCGCCAGCAGCTTGCCCACAGCCAACACTGAAGCTTTCTTT,CASSLPTANTEAFF
.,.,TRBV6-1,14,TRBJ2-5,TGTGCCAGCAGTGAAGTTTGGTCTAAAGAGACCCAGTACTTC,CASSEVWSKETQYF
.,.,TRBV6-5,16,TRBJ2-2,TGTGCCAGCAGTTACGACAGAATCGCGAACACCGGGGAGCTGTTTTTT,CASSYDRIANTGELFF
.,TRBD2,TRBV5-1,16,TRBJ2-1,TGCGCCAGCAGCGAGCAAACGGGGGGCTCCTACAATGAGCAGTTCTTC,CASSEQTGGSYNEQFF
.,TRBD1,TRBV7-9,14,TRBJ1-6,TGTGCCAGCAGCTCGGGACAGGGGTCCTCACCCCTCCACTTT,CASSSGQGSSPLHF
.,.,TRBV6-6,16,TRBJ1-5,TGTGCCAGCAGTTACTCGGGACAAAATAGCAATCAGCCCCAGCATTTT,CASSYSGQNSNQPQHF
.,.,TRBV6-1,13,TRBJ1-2,TGTGCCAGCAGTGAAGCGACTTTTGGGGGCTACACCTTC,CASSEATFGGYTF
.,.,TRBV7-9,13,TRBJ2-5,TGTGCCAGCAGCTTCGGACAGAAAGAGACCCAGTACTTC,CASSFGQKETQYF
.,TRBD1,TRBV5-5,14,TRBJ2-7,TGTGCCAGCAGCTCCGGGACAGCAAACTACGAGCAGTACTTC,CASSSGTANYEQYF
.,.,TRBV20-1,15,TRBJ2-3,TGCAGTGCTAGTAAGGGACAACGAGTGGTAGATACGCAGTATTTT,CSASKGQRVVDTQYF
.,TRBD1,TRBV2,15,TRBJ2-2,TGTGCCAGCGAGGGGACAGGGGAACGAACCGGGGAGCTGTTTTTT,CASEGTGERTGELFF
.,TRBD2,TRBV4-1,14,TRBJ2-1,TGCGCCAGCCACGATACTAGCGGAAACAATGAGCAGTTCTTC,CASHDTSGNNEQFF
few,.,TRBV9,15,TRBJ1-2,TGTGCCAGCAGCGTAGGATGGGGCTCCATCTATGGCTACACCTTC,CASSVGWGSIYGYTF
.,.,TRBV2,14,TRBJ1-1,TGTGCCAGCCAGAAGGACAGTCCGAACACTGAAGCTTTCTTT,CASQKDSPNTEAFF
.,TRBD1,TRBV7-8,13,TRBJ1-2,TGTGCCAGCAGCCCGGACAGGAACTATGGCTACACCTTC,CASSPDRNYGYTF